The 25 T cell receptor beta chains below come from one sample, sequenced in a study of T cells in Graves' hyperthyroidism and ophthalmopathy (dated by TCRdb to the late 2010s). The library was obtained by multiplex PCR. The instrument given in TCRdb is Illumina HiSeq 2000. The TCR beta CDR3 regions were amplified from the RNA transcripts. The TCR CDR3 was subjected to a first round of RT-PCR using the HTBI primer set and the Qiagen OneStep RT-PCR kit. In-frame beta chains were kept once TCRdb had trimmed the public reads at Q25 with fastp and called clones with MiXCR. Entries that share a CDR3 protein sequence are merged under the most common genes and DNA. This sample gives roughly 160,000 distinct CDR3 sequences in total; 9.4% of them show up just once. Approximately 24% of the sample goes to the ten largest clones. Input material: blood. The receptors come from a woman under 30 with Graves' hyperthyroidism that later progressed to Graves' ophthalmopathy.

This clonotype was counted many times. The rearrangement links TRBV27 to TRBJ2-2, with TRBD2 matching 12 bases. The germline CDR1 and CDR2 sequences are MNHEY and SMNVEV (reference sequence). Trimming cost V 6 bases and J 4 bases; bases outside gene matches: 9. The CDR3 has 17 amino acids. The CDR3 coding sequence is TGTGCCAGCAGCCAAATGGGACTAGCGGGTTCCACCGGGGAGCTGTTTTTT. Protein product: CASSQMGLAGSTGELFF.

This clonotype was recorded many times. CDR3 DNA sequence: TGCGCCAGCAGCAAACCCGGGACAGATAATTCACCCCTCCACTTT. Its translation: CASSKPGTDNSPLHF. This rearrangement joins TRBV5-1 to TRBJ1-6, with TRBD1 matching over 7 bases. The CDR3 extends over 15 amino acids. With V trimmed by 4 bases and J by 5 bases, 6 bases remained unmatched. CDR1 is SGHRS, CDR2 YFSETQ, per germline.

V usage is TRBV20-1 and J usage is TRBJ2-5; possible D gene TRBD1, 6 bases. V was cut by 4 bases and J by 1 base, with 13 bases left in between. This CDR3 is built from 14 residues. The V gene's germline CDR1 is DFQATT and CDR2 SNEGSKA (reference sequence). The CDR3 sequence: CSATQGLLQETQYF. The CDR3 DNA follows: TGCAGTGCTACCCAGGGGCTACTCCAAGAGACCCAGTACTTC.

This clonotype has just a few counts. V and J are TRBV19 and TRBJ2-2; TRBD2 matches at 9 bases. The germline gives CDR1 LNHDA, CDR2 SQIVND (reference sequence). Trimming removed 7 bases from V and 4 bases from J; junction bases left unmatched: 7. The CDR3 loop spans 15 amino acids. CDR3 in DNA: TGTGCCAGTACCTTGGGACTAGCAGCCACCGGGGAGCTGTTTTTT. Translating gives CASTLGLAATGELFF. The full variable domain, in which reference TRBV19 and TRBJ2-2 provide the parts outside the CDR3, is DGGITQSPKYLFRKEGQNVTLSCEQNLNHDAMYWYRQDPGQGLRLIYYSQIVNDFQKGDIAEGYSVSREKKESFPLTVTSAQKNPTAFYLCASTLGLAATGELFFGEGSRLTVL.

This clonotype was detected a few times. An end of the junction differs from the germline gene, which may be a read error. The rearrangement links TRBV9 to TRBJ1-4; perhaps TRBD1 as D (5 bases). The CDR3 runs to 16 residues. From germline, CDR1 is SGDLS and CDR2 YYNGEE. In DNA form, the CDR3 reads TGTGCCAGCAGCGTAGAAACCGGGCAGGGTGATGAAAAACTGTGTTTT. Translated: CASSVETGQGDEKLCF.

In this sample, this clonotype turned up many times. J is TRBJ1-1 and V is TRBV7-8, with D possibly being TRBD1 (6 bases). This CDR3 region has 14 residues. CDR1 is SGHVS and CDR2 is FQNEAQ in the germline V gene. Trimming stripped 5 bases from V and 10 bases from J, with 20 bases between. In DNA, the CDR3 is TGTGCCAGCAGCCTAAGGGGGAACTACCCCGGAGCTTTCTTT. Its translation: CASSLRGNYPGAFF.

This clonotype was picked up many times. The chain couples TRBV29-1 to TRBJ2-7, with D possibly matching TRBD1 (6 bases). Trimming left V 5 bases short and J 6 bases short, with 17 bases between. Per the germline V gene, CDR1 is SQVTM and CDR2 is ANQGSEA. This CDR3 comprises 13 residues. CDR3 DNA sequence: TGCAGCGTTTACGGGACACCGGGAAGCGAGCAGTACTTC. It is translated as CSVYGTPGSEQYF.

This clonotype was observed many times. The chain combines TRBV28 with TRBJ1-2, with 7 bases identical to TRBD1. Germline V lookup: CDR1 MDHEN, CDR2 SYDVKM. This CDR3 region has 15 residues. V gave up 5 bases and J gave up 8 bases; unmatched junction bases: 14. The CDR3 DNA sequence: TGTGCCAGCAGTCCCCGCTCGGACAGGCTCGGAGGCTACACCTTC. Protein product: CASSPRSDRLGGYTF.

In this sample, this clonotype turned up many times. V usage is TRBV29-1 and J usage is TRBJ2-3, with unresolved D. Trimming pared 6 bases from V and 0 bases from J, leaving 10 bases between. Germline values: CDR1 SQVTM, CDR2 ANQGSEA. The CDR3 runs to 13 residues. CDR3 in DNA: TGCAGCGTAAGAAATACTAGCACAGATACGCAGTATTTT. It is translated as CSVRNTSTDTQYF.

This clonotype was recorded many times. The rearrangement uses TRBV20-1 and TRBJ2-3, with TRBD2 as a possible D gene (6 bases). The length of the CDR3 is 15 residues. The germline CDR1 and CDR2 sequences are DFQATT and SNEGSKA (reference sequence). Trimming took off 0 bases at V and 1 base at J, with 11 bases between the two ends. Written as DNA, the CDR3 is TGCAGTGCTAGAGATCTAGGGACTCGCACAGATACGCAGTATTTT. This translates into CSARDLGTRTDTQYF.

The gene calls are TRBV6-5 and TRBJ1-6, with D hard to call. This CDR3 is built from 14 residues. CDR1 is MNHEY and CDR2 is SVGAGI in the germline V gene. V lost 0 bases and J 9 bases, leaving 9 bases between the germline ends. CDR3 region: CASSYSREISPLHF. The CDR3 coding sequence is TGTGCCAGCAGTTACTCGAGGGAGATTTCACCCCTCCACTTT.

In its sample, this clonotype was seen many times. The chain couples TRBV6-1 to TRBJ2-7; D possibly corresponds to TRBD1 (5 bases). The CDR3 is 15 amino acids. The V gene's germline CDR1 is MNHNS and CDR2 SASEGT. Trimming stripped 0 bases from V and 4 bases from J, with 13 bases between. CDR3 region: CASSEAAGYDYEQYF. In DNA, the CDR3 is TGTGCCAGCAGTGAAGCGGCAGGGTACGATTACGAGCAGTACTTC.

This clonotype was observed many times. This chain uses TRBV28 with TRBJ1-2; D gene uncertain. The CDR3 totals 13 residues. The germline CDR1 and CDR2 sequences are MDHEN and SYDVKM. Trimming stripped 4 bases from V and 5 bases from J, with 11 bases between. This CDR3 reads CASSYIGPYGYTF. CDR3 sequence (DNA): TGTGCCAGCAGTTATATTGGCCCGTATGGCTACACCTTC.

This clonotype came up many times. This rearrangement joins TRBV7-2 to TRBJ2-7, with 7 bases identical to TRBD1. Trimming at V came to 5 bases and at J to 3 bases, leaving 4 bases not matched to a gene. The germline V gene encodes CDR1 SGHTA and CDR2 FQGNSA. The CDR3 length is 13 residues. The CDR3 is CASSHRDSYEQYF. CDR3 DNA sequence: TGTGCCAGCAGCCACCGGGACAGCTACGAGCAGTACTTC.

This clonotype appeared many times. The chain is built from TRBV24-1 and TRBJ2-7; TRBD1 matches 9 bases. From germline, CDR1 is KGHDR and CDR2 SFDVKD. V was pared by 5 bases and J by 6 bases, with 10 bases of the junction left unmatched. The CDR3 contains 15 residues. The CDR3 DNA follows: TGTGCCACCAGTGCCGGGGGACAGGGAGCCTTCGAGCAGTACTTC. Translation gives CATSAGGQGAFEQYF.

At least ten counts were recorded for this clonotype. This chain's CDR3 is CASSPTGFSSYNSPLHF. As DNA, the CDR3 is TGTGCCAGCAGCCCGACAGGGTTCAGCTCCTATAATTCACCCCTCCACTTT. V usage is TRBV2 and J usage is TRBJ1-6; 7 positions match TRBD1. Losses at the gene ends were 6 bases for V and 0 bases for J; bases not matched to a gene: 8. The CDR3 runs to 17 residues. The germline CDR1 and CDR2 sequences are SNHLY and FYNNEI.

This clonotype has a count of ten or more. The rearrangement links TRBV7-9 to TRBJ1-1; D might be TRBD1 (5 bases). Germline CDR1 and CDR2: SEHNR and FQNEAQ (reference sequence). The CDR3 spans 16 residues. V lost 2 bases to trimming and J lost 5 bases, with 18 bases between them. CDR3 DNA: TGTGCCAGCAGCTTAAAGGGGTGGGGAGCGGGAACTGAAGCTTTCTTT. Translating it yields CASSLKGWGAGTEAFF. Together with reference TRBV7-9 and TRBJ1-1, the CDR3 gives the full variable domain: DTGVSQNPRHKITKRGQNVTFRCDPISEHNRLYWYRQTLGQGPEFLTYFQNEAQLEKSRLLSDRFSAERPKGSFSTLEIQRTEQGDSAMYLCASSLKGWGAGTEAFFGQGTRLTVV.

This clonotype showed up many times. The chain combines TRBV6-1 with TRBJ2-7; tentative D call: TRBD1 (5 bases). CDR1 is MNHNS, CDR2 SASEGT, per germline. The length of the CDR3 is 12 residues. Trimming took 8 bases from V and 3 from J, leaving 11 bases between them. CDR3 in DNA: TGTGCCAGCGAGACAGCTAACTACGAGCAGTACTTC. Translation: CASETANYEQYF.

This clonotype was seen more than once but under ten times. The V gene is TRBV6-2 or TRBV6-3, the J gene TRBJ2-1; tentative D call: TRBD2 (5 bases). This CDR3 spans 19 amino acids. The germline V gene encodes CDR1 MNHEY and CDR2 SVGEGT. V lost 0 bases and J lost 4, with 22 bases in between. This chain's CDR3 is CASSYSTARVGRLYNEQFF. In DNA, the CDR3 is TGTGCCAGCAGTTACTCGACGGCGCGGGTCGGCCGGTTGTACAATGAGCAGTTCTTC.

This clonotype was observed at least ten times. The J gene is TRBJ2-2, the V gene TRBV29-1; D call uncertain. The CDR3 sequence is 11 residues long. Germline lookup yields CDR1 SQVTM and CDR2 ANQGSEA. Trimming removed 7 bases from V and 3 bases from J, with 6 bases in between. The CDR3 DNA reads TGCAGCGGAAGAGACACCGGGGAGCTGTTTTTT. Protein: CSGRDTGELFF.

The table lists this clonotype with a few counts. The CDR3 here is CASSLTPGQGNFYGYTF. In DNA form, the CDR3 reads TGTGCCAGCAGCCTTACCCCCGGACAGGGGAATTTCTATGGCTACACCTTC. The chain is built from TRBV5-5 and TRBJ1-2; 9 bases are a match to TRBD1. This CDR3 comprises 17 residues. Germline CDR1 reads SGHKS; CDR2 reads YYEKEE (reference sequence). V lost 4 bases, J lost 4 bases, and 14 bases stayed unmatched.

This clonotype was observed many times. The gene calls are TRBV9 and TRBJ1-6; TRBD1 aligns across 10 bases. The length of the CDR3 is 16 residues. Germline V gene sequence: CDR1 SGDLS, CDR2 YYNGEE. V lost 3 bases, J lost 8 bases, and 8 bases stayed unmatched. Here the CDR3 reads CASSGPDRGFDSPLHF. As DNA, the CDR3 is TGTGCCAGCAGCGGGCCGGACAGGGGGTTTGATTCACCCCTCCACTTT.

This clonotype has a count of ten or more. The CDR3 region is CSARSDIPVSTDTQYF. CDR3 sequence (DNA): TGCAGTGCTAGATCCGACATTCCTGTGAGCACAGATACGCAGTATTTT. J is TRBJ2-3 and V is TRBV20-1, with D unresolved. Germline values: CDR1 DFQATT, CDR2 SNEGSKA (reference sequence). The CDR3 sequence is 16 residues long. The ends were cut back, 2 bases at V and 0 bases at J, with 15 bases in the middle.

This clonotype was seen a few times. The V gene is TRBV20-1, the J gene TRBJ2-3, with 7 bases fitting TRBD2. The CDR3 extends over 15 amino acids. V was clipped by 3 bases and J by 1 base; unmatched bases: 7. Germline V gene data show CDR1 as DFQATT and CDR2 as SNEGSKA (reference sequence). DNA for the CDR3: TGCAGTGCTAGTTGGGGGGGGTTACGCACAGATACGCAGTATTTT. This codes for CSASWGGLRTDTQYF.

Many counts were recorded for this clonotype. This CDR3 reads CSVEDSNYGYTF. The CDR3 coding sequence is TGCAGCGTTGAAGACAGCAACTATGGCTACACCTTC. J is TRBJ1-2 and V is TRBV29-1; unclear D gene. The CDR3 consists of 12 residues. Between the trimmed V and J ends, which lost 0 bases and 2 bases, there was a span of 4 bases. Germline V CDR1 and CDR2: SQVTM, ANQGSEA.